A single TCR beta chain is shown here with its context. The record originates from a study of blood T cell repertoires in COVID-19. About the study: The study drew acute and convalescent COVID-19 samples from the United States, Italy and Spain. Sample material is recorded as cDNA or gDNA derived from T cells, B-cell-depleted T cells, or PBMCs.

Only in-frame clones appear in the TCRdb table, and some are missing; sequencing was by immunoSEQ multiplex PCR. The data hold hundreds of thousands of clones, with roughly 87% observed a single time. The sequencing input was peripheral blood. This clonotype was obtained from a woman aged 18-29 years who had recovered from COVID-19.

The chain's CDR3 is CASSLSGLGYNEQFF. In nucleotides, the CDR3 is TGTGCCAGCAGTTTATCGGGACTAGGGTACAATGAGCAGTTCTTC. V and J are TRBV27 and TRBJ2-1, with 8 bases matching TRBD2. CDR3 size: 15 residues. Germline-derived CDR1 and CDR2 are MNHEY and SMNVEV (reference sequence). J was trimmed by 4 bases and V by 0 bases; bases with no gene match: 2.